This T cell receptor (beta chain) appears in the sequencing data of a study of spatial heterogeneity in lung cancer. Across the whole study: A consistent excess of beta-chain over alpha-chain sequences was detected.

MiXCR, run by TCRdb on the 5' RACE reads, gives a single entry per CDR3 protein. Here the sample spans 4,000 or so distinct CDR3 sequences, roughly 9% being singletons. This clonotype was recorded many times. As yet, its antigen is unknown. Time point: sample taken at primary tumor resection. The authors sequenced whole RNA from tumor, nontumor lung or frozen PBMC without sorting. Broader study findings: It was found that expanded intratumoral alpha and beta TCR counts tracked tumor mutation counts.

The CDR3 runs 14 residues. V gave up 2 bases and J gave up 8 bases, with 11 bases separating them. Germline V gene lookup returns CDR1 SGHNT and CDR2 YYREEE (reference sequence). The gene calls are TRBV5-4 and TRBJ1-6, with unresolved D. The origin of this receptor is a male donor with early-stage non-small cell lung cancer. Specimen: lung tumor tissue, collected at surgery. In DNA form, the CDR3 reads TGTGCCAGCAGCTTTTCCCCGAGGGATTCACCCCTCCACTTT. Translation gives CASSFSPRDSPLHF.